This T cell receptor beta chain was recovered during a study of Graves' ophthalmopathy and Graves' hyperthyroidism. Study-wide results and caveats: Sensitivity reached 87.88% and specificity almost 83% for a 13-signature model separating ophthalmopathy from stable hyperthyroidism. The model forecast ophthalmopathy progression, reaching about 70% sensitivity and approximately 79% specificity.

CDR3 regions of TCR beta were amplified from RNA transcripts. The library came from an HTBI-primed first-round RT-PCR and a second-round multiplex PCR. From the multiplex PCR reads, TCRdb called clonotypes with MiXCR, one entry per CDR3 protein. The sample includes a few hundred thousand distinct CDR3 sequences, about 17% of them seen just once. Each diagnosis was determined on the basis of clinical symptoms, serum thyroxine, TRAb, thyroid ultrasound and orbital computed tomography. This clonotype occurred many times. Its specificity is unknown. The sequencing input was peripheral blood. This receptor was taken from an adult woman with stable Graves' hyperthyroidism.

CDR3 protein: CASSLKRIQGYRLNTEAFF. The DNA of the CDR3 is TGTGCCAGCAGCTTAAAAAGGATTCAGGGTTATCGCCTGAACACTGAAGCTTTCTTT. The gene calls are TRBV7-3 and TRBJ1-1, with TRBD1 as a possible D gene (5 bases). Per the germline V gene, CDR1 is SGHTA and CDR2 is FQGTGA. V lost 1 base and J lost 0, with 21 bases in between. The CDR3 length is 19 residues.